The 8 T cell receptor beta chains presented below share a single source sample, sequenced in a study of cytomegalovirus exposure and HLA in healthy donors. A multiplex PCR was run with 60 Vbeta primers and 13 Jbeta primers. TCRdb's copy holds only in-frame clones and misses some; the assay was immunoSEQ multiplex PCR. Found here are 200,000 to 250,000 clones, about 89% of them singletons; the top ten hold roughly 1%. Material: PBMCs. These TCRs come from a woman aged 18-29 years in good health and CMV-seronegative.

This clone came up a few times. The chain uses TRBV19 and TRBJ1-1; D is undetermined. Germline V lookup: CDR1 LNHDA, CDR2 SQIVND (reference sequence). The V gene lost 3 bases and the J gene lost 4 bases, with 12 bases spanning the gap. This CDR3 spans 14 amino acids. CDR3 coding DNA: TGTGCCAGTAGTATCGCGGTGGATAGCACTGAAGCTTTCTTT. Translation gives CASSIAVDSTEAFF.

The chain carries TRBV2 and TRBJ2-3, with D tentatively TRBD1 (5 bases). From germline, CDR1 is SNHLY and CDR2 FYNNEI. This CDR3 spans 14 amino acids. Trimming took 8 bases from V and 3 from J, leaving 15 bases between them. CDR3 DNA sequence: TGTGCCAGCCTCCCTGGGGCCCGAACAGATACGCAGTATTTT. Translated, it gives CASLPGARTDTQYF.

This clone turned up a few times. The rearrangement uses TRBV4-3 and TRBJ1-1, with TRBD1 as a possible D gene (5 bases). Germline CDR1 and CDR2: LGHNA and YSLEER. Trimming removed 4 bases from V and 5 bases from J, with 11 bases in between. The CDR3 runs to 13 residues. CDR3 DNA sequence: TGCGCCAGCAGCCTAACGGGGGGAACTGAAGCTTTCTTT. Translated: CASSLTGGTEAFF.

The J gene is TRBJ2-1, the V gene TRBV18, with TRBD1 matching 8 bases. CDR1 and CDR2 from the germline V gene are KGHSH and LQKENI. V was pared by 8 bases and J by 8 bases, with 11 bases of the junction left unmatched. CDR3 size: 14 residues. CDR3 residues: CASRYGTGGDEQFF. In nucleotides, the CDR3 is TGTGCCAGCAGATACGGGACAGGTGGTGATGAGCAGTTCTTC. The full variable domain, rest sourced from reference TRBV18 and TRBJ2-1, is NAGVMQNPRHLVRRRGQEARLRCSPMKGHSHVYWYRQLPEEGLKFMVYLQKENIIDESGMPKERFSAEFPKEGPSILRIQQVVRGDSAAYFCASRYGTGGDEQFFGPGTRLTVL.

The chain has TRBV4-3 and TRBJ2-6, with a tentative D call TRBD2 (6 bases). This CDR3 is 19 amino acids long. Germline values: CDR1 LGHNA, CDR2 YSLEER. V was shortened by 4 bases and J by 1 base, with 20 bases between the two germline ends. CDR3 sequence: CASSPETGLRVSGANVLTF. The CDR3 DNA sequence: TGCGCCAGCAGCCCAGAGACGGGACTCCGGGTTTCTGGGGCCAACGTCCTGACTTTC.

This chain connects TRBV18 to TRBJ2-2; TRBD2 aligns across 9 bases. Germline V CDR1 and CDR2: KGHSH, LQKENI. V gave up 2 bases and J gave up 6 bases; unmatched junction bases: 7. The length of the CDR3 is 16 residues. CDR3 amino acids: CASSPRLSGRSGELFF. The CDR3 DNA follows: TGTGCCAGCTCACCAAGGCTAAGCGGGAGGTCCGGGGAGCTGTTTTTT.

J is TRBJ2-7 and V is TRBV11-2; 7 positions match TRBD2. V dropped 5 bases and J dropped 2; count of bases not matched to a gene: 12. This CDR3 comprises 16 residues. In germline, CDR1 is SGHAT, CDR2 FQNNGV. The CDR3 protein is CASSPAGSLAAYEQYF. The CDR3 bases are TGTGCCAGCAGCCCCGCTGGGAGTCTAGCGGCCTACGAGCAGTACTTC.

V usage is TRBV9 and J usage is TRBJ2-5, with D tentatively TRBD1 (5 bases). CDR1 is SGDLS and CDR2 is YYNGEE in the germline V gene. The CDR3 consists of 15 residues. Between the trimmed V and J ends, which lost 1 base and 1 base, there was a span of 11 bases. The CDR3 nucleotides read TGTGCCAGCAGCGTATGGGGCAGGGCCCAAGAGACCCAGTACTTC. Translating it yields CASSVWGRAQETQYF.